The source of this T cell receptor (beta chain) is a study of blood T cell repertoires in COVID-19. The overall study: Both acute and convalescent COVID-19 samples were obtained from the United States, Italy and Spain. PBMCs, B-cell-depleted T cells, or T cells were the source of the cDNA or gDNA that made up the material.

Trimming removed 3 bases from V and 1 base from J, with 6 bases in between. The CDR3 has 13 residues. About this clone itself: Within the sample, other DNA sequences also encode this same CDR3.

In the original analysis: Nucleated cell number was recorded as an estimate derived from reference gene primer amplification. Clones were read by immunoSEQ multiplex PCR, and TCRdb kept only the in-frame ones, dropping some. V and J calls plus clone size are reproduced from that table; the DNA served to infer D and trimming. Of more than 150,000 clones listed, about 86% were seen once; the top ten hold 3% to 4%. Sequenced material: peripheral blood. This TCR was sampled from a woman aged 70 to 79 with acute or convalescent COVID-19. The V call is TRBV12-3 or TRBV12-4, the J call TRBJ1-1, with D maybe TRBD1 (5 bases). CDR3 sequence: CASSLGQNTEAFF. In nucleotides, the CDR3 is TGTGCCAGCAGTTTGGGGCAGAACACTGAAGCTTTCTTT.